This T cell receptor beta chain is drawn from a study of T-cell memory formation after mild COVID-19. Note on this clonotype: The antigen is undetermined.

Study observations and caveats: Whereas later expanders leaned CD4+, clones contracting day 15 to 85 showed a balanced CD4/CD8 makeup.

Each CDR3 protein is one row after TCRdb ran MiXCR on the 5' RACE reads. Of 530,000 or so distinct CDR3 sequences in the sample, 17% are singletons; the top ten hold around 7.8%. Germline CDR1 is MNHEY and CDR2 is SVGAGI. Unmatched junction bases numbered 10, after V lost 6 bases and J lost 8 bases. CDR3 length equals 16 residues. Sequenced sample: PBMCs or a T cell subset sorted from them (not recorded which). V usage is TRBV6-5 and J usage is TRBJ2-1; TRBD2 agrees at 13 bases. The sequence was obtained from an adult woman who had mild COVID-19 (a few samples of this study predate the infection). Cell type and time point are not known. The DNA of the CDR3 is TGTGCCAGCAGGGCGATCCGGACTAGCGGGAGTGATGAGCAGTTCTTC. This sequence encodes CASRAIRTSGSDEQFF.